The T cell receptor (beta chain) under discussion was sequenced for a study of blood T cells in healthy people across ages (dated by TCRdb to between 2014 and 2017). About the study as a whole: In model experiments, template switching captured roughly one uniquely barcoded TCR beta cDNA molecule for every two T cells. The study measured age-related changes in TCR beta repertoire diversity using deep sequencing normalized with unique cDNA molecular identifiers. Donors were grouped into four age groups: young (average about 15 years), middle-aged (about 40), aged (around 62) and long-lived (just over 80). To avoid experimental bias, donors of different ages were spread randomly across the sequencing lanes. Using the same blood draw, the study looked at two additional independent replicas of 1 million unique cDNA reads for two donors, one aged 18 to 30 and the other aged 80 or older. Study-level results and caveats: Compared with the aged group, the long-lived group had more naive CD4+ T cells, fewer expanded clones and increased TCR diversity, a pattern suggesting age selection. Donor CMV infection status was unknown, potentially confounding age-related changes in expanded clonotypes. Estimates of total diversity from one million sequenced T cells were regarded as lower bounds and underestimates. Because profiling used bulk unsorted PBMCs, naive and antigen-experienced compartments could not be compared conclusively. Observed TCR beta diversity per million T cells fell roughly linearly with age, and a significant reduction was already apparent by age around 36. The percentage of naive T cells measured by flow cytometry correlated strongly with observed TCR beta diversity.

The CDR3 goes from the cysteine to the phenylalanine over 11 residues. Left in the record is the CDR3 DNA by itself, 33 bases read in frame from the first base. As encoded in the germline V gene, CDR1 is MNHEY while CDR2 is SVGAGI. V gives up 7 bases and J gives up 3 bases, and the segment between their germline ends measures 7 bases. Donors were a few dozen systemically healthy Caucasian individuals from Russia aged roughly 6 to 90 years. Each donor gave 8 to 10 milliliters of peripheral blood, collected into EDTA-treated Vacutainer tubes. PBMCs were isolated by Ficoll-Paque density-gradient centrifugation, with at least 6 million obtained per sample. Trizol reagent was used to extract total RNA from the PBMCs, yielding at least 5.5 micrograms per sample. For every donor, an aliquot of PBMCs went through flow cytometry to measure the percentages of naive CD45RAhigh/CD27high T cells. This clonotype was recorded once. Its antigen remains unidentified. One base away there is no much larger clone; base qualities are not given.

Receptors were amplified or captured by 5' RACE. Instrument used: Illumina HiSeq 2500. A second PCR of about 7 to 12 cycles was performed with a sample-barcoded 5' primer and a J-beta primer mix. A unique molecular identifier was introduced onto each TCR beta cDNA molecule by a template-switch 5' adaptor carrying 12 random nucleotides. At least 2.5 million CDR3-containing paired-end reads were obtained from each sample. The Mint cDNA synthesis kit, primed by a TRBC-specific oligonucleotide, was used to synthesize first-strand cDNA from all RNA. Following uracil-DNA glycosylase treatment, a first 18-cycle PCR with universal primers M1SS and BC2_uni_R was performed on all cDNA. The study's processing was this. For normalization, 1 million high-quality reads, each with a distinct molecular identifier, were randomly selected from each sample. Instead of being binned into consensus sequences, reads that shared molecular identifiers were thrown out. MiTCR, set to a Q25 quality threshold and the strictest error-elimination algorithm, was used for CDR3 identification, clonotype clustering and error correction. A nonparametric unseen species model using Euler transformation provided a lower-bound estimate of total TCR beta diversity. TCRdb reprocessing: public reads trimmed at Q25 with fastp, clones called with MiXCR, in-frame beta chains kept. Each record represents a unique CDR3 protein, reported with the most common genes and DNA among its rows. The V and J calls shown here were made by TCRdb, not taken from the authors' results. In this sample the table shows over 950,000 distinct CDR3 sequences, around two fifths of which occur a single time. The ten largest clonotypes hold approximately 14% of the sample.

The origin of this receptor is a man aged 18 to 30 in good health. Sequencing input: blood. The rearranged segments are TRBV6-5 and TRBJ2-7; TRBD1 might be the D gene, on 5 matching bases. The CDR3 corresponds to CASIQGYEQYF. The nucleotide sequence is given as TGTGCCAGCATTCAGGGCTACGAGCAGTACTTC.